This T cell receptor beta chain comes out of a study of CD8+CD57+ T cells in acquired aplastic anemia. As for the study in general: An average of approximately 3.4 ug of DNA was obtained from sorted CD4+ and CD8+ cells.

For CDR3 and TCR beta VDJ profiling, genomic DNA was the template used. Each CDR3 protein gets one entry after TCRdb re-called the reads with MiXCR. The table lists 150,000 to 200,000 distinct CDR3 sequences, 40% to 55% of them singletons. As regards this clonotype: At one boundary the junction diverges from the germline segment, which might be a read error.

Germline CDR1 reads KGHDR; CDR2 reads SFDVKD. This CDR3 has 13 residues. The rearrangement links TRBV24-1 to TRBJ2-1; no clear D. The clonotype comes from a human donor in good health. The sequenced material came from sorted CD4+, CD8+, or CD8+CD57+ T cells (not recorded which) from PBMCs. The CDR3, as DNA: TGTGCCACAAGGGATCCCTGGAACAATGAGCAGTTATTC. Residues: CATRDPWNNEQLF.